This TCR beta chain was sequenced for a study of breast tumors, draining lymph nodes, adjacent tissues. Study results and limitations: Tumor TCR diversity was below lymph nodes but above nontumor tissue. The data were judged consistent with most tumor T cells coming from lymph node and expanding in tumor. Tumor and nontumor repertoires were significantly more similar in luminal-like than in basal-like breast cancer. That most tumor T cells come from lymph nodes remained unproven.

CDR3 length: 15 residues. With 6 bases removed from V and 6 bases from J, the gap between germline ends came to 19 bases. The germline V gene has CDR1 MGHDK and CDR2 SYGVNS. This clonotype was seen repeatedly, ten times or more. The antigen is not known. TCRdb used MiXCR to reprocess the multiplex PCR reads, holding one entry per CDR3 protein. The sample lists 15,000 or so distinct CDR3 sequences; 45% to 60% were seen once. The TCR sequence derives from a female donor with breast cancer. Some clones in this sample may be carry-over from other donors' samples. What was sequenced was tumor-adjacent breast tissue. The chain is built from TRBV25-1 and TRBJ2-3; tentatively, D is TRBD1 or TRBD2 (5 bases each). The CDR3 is CASSPWGYDHDTQYF. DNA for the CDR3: TGTGCCAGCAGCCCTTGGGGGTACGATCATGATACGCAGTATTTT.